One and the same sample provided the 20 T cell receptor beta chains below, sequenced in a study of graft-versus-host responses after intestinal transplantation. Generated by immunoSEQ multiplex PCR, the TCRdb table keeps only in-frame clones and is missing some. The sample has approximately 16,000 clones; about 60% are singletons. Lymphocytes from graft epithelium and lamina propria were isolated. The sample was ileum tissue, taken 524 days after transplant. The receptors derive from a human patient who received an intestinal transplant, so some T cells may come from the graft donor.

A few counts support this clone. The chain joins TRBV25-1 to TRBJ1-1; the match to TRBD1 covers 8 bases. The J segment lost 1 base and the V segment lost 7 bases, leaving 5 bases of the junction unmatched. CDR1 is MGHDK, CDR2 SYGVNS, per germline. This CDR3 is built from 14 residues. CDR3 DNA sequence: TGTGCCAGCATCCGACAGGGGTGGAACACTGAAGCTTTCTTT. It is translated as CASIRQGWNTEAFF.

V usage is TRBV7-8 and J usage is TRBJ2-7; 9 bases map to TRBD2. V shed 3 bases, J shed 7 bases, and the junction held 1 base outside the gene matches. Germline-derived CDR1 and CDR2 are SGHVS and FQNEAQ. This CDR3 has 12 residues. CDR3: CASSFTSGEQYF. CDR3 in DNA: TGTGCCAGCAGCTTCACTAGCGGGGAGCAGTACTTC.

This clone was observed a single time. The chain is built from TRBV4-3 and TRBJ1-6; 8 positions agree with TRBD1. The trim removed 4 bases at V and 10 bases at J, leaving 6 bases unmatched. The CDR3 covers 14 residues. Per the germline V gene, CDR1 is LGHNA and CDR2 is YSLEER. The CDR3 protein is CASSRQGKGSPLHF. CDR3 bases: TGCGCCAGCAGCCGACAGGGGAAGGGGTCACCCCTCCACTTT.

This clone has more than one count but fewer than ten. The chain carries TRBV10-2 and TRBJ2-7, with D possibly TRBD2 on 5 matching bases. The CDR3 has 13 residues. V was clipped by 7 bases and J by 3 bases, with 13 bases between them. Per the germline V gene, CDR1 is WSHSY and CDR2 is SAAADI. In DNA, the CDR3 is TGCGCCAGCAAAGCGAACGAGGGCTACGAGCAGTACTTC. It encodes CASKANEGYEQYF.

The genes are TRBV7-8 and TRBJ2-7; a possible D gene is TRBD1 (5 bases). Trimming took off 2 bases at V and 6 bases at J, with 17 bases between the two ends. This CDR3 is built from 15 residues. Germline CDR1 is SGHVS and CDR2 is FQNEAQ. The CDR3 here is CASSLRRGSPSEQYF. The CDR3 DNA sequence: TGTGCCAGCAGCTTACGAAGGGGCTCTCCCTCCGAGCAGTACTTC.

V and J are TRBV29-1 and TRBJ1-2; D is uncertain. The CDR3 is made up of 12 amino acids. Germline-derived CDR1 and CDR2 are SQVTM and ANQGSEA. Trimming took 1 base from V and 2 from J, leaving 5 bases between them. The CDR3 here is CSVEGRNYGYTF. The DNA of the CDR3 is TGCAGCGTTGAAGGCAGGAACTATGGCTACACCTTC. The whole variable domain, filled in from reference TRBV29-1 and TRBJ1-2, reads SAVISQKPSRDICQRGTSLTIQCQVDSQVTMMFWYRQQPGQSLTLIATANQGSEATYESGFVIDKFPISRPNLTFSTLTVSNMSPEDSSIYLCSVEGRNYGYTFGSGTRLTVV.

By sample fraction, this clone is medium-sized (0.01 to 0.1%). Here the CDR3 reads CASSYGSGTGDEQYF. The CDR3 DNA reads as TGTGCCAGCAGTTACGGGTCCGGGACAGGGGACGAGCAGTACTTC. The V call is TRBV6-6, the J call TRBJ2-7; 10 positions match TRBD1. The CDR3 runs to 15 residues. Germline V gene data show CDR1 as MNHNY and CDR2 as SVGAGI (reference sequence). The junction had 6 bases not matched to a gene; V was cut back by 2 bases and J by 5 bases.

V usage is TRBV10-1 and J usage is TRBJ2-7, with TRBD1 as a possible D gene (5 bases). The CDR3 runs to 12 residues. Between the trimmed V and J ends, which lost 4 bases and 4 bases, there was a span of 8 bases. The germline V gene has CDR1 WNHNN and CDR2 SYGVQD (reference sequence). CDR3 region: CASSGDSYEQYF. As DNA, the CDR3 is TGCGCCAGCAGTGGAGACAGTTACGAGCAGTACTTC.

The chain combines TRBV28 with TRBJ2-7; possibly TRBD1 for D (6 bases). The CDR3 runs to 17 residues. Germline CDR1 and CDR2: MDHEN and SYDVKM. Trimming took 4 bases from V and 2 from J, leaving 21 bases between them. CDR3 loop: CASSSLGTPDSTYEQYF. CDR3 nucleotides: TGTGCCAGCAGTTCACTCGGGACACCCGACTCCACCTACGAGCAGTACTTC.

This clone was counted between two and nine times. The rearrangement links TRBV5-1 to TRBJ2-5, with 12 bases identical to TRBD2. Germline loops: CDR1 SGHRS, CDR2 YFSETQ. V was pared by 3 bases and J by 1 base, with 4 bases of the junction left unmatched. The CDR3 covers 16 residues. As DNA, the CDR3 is TGCGCCAGCAGCTCCGGACTAGCGGGGACCCAAGAGACCCAGTACTTC. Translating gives CASSSGLAGTQETQYF.

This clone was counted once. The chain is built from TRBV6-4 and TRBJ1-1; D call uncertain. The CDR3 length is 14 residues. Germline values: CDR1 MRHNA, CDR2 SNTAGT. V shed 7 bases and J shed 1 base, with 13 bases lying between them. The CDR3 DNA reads TGTGCCAGCAAGAGGGAAATGGAGAACACTGAAGCTTTCTTT. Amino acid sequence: CASKREMENTEAFF.

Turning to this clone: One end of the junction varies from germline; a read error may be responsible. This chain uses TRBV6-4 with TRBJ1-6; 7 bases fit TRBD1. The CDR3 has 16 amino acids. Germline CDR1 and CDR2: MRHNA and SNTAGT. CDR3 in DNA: TGTGTCAGCAGTGACTCTTCCCAGGGGGTCAATTCATCCCTCCACTTT. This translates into CVSSDSSQGVNSSLHF.

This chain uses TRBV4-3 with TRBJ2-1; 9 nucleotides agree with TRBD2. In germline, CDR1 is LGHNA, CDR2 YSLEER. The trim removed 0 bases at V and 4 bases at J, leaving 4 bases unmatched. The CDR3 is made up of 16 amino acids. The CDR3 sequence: CASSQEPSGEYNEQFF. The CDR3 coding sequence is TGCGCCAGCAGCCAAGAACCTAGCGGGGAATACAATGAGCAGTTCTTC.

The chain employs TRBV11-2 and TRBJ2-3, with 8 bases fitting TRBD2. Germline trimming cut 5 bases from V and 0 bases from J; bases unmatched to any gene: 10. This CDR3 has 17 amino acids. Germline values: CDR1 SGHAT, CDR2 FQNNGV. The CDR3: CASSPGQAGVSTDTQYF. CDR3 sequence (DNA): TGTGCCAGCAGCCCAGGGCAAGCGGGGGTAAGCACAGATACGCAGTATTTT.

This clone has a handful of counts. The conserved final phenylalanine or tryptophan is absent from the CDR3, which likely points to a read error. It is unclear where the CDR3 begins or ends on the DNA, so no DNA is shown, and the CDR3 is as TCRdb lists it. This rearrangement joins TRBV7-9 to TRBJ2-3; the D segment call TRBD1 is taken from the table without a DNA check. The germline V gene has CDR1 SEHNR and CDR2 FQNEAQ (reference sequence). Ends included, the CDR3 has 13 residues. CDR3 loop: CASSLGALDRGEI.

The CDR3 spells CASSIRQGEDEQFF. The CDR3 DNA reads TGTGCCAGCAGCATAAGACAGGGGGAAGATGAGCAGTTCTTC. The chain is built from TRBV5-5 and TRBJ2-1; TRBD1 matches at 9 bases. CDR3 length: 14 amino acids. Per germline, CDR1 SGHKS and CDR2 YYEKEE (reference sequence). Losses at the gene ends were 4 bases for V and 8 bases for J; bases not matched to a gene: 7.

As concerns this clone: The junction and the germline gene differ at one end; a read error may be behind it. CDR3 DNA sequence: TGTGCCAGCAGCTTAGTCCCAGGTGCAGCTTCCTTT. This sequence encodes CASSLVPGAASF. The chain combines TRBV13 with TRBJ1-1; no definite D call. This CDR3 comprises 12 residues. CDR1 and CDR2 (germline): PRHDT, FYEKMQ (reference sequence).

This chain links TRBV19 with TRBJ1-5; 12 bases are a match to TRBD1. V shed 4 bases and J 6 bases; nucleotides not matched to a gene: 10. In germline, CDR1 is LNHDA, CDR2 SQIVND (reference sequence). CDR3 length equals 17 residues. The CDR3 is CASSSLRDRGQGQPQHF. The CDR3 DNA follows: TGTGCCAGTAGTAGTCTCAGGGACAGGGGGCAAGGTCAGCCCCAGCATTTT.

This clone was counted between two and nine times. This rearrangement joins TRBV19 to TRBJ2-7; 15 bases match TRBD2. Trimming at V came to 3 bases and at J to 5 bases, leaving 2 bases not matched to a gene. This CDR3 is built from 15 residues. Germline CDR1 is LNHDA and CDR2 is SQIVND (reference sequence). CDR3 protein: CASSIGLAGGNEQYF. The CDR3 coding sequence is TGTGCCAGTAGTATTGGACTAGCGGGGGGGAACGAGCAGTACTTC.

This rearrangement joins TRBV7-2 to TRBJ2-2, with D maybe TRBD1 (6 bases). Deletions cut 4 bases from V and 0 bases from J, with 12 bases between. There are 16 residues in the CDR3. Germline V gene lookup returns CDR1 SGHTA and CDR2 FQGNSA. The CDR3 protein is CASSSRQVTNTGELFF. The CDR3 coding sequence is TGTGCCAGCAGCTCCCGACAGGTAACGAACACCGGGGAGCTGTTTTTT.